One sample yielded the 13 T cell receptor beta chains listed below, sequenced in a study of blood T cell repertoires in COVID-19. Data came from immunoSEQ multiplex PCR; TCRdb stores just in-frame clones and leaves some out. The table has about 260,000 clones, more than 75% seen once. The sample taken for sequencing was peripheral blood. Source of these receptors: a man between 40 and 49 years old who had recovered from COVID-19.

The rearrangement links TRBV4-1 to TRBJ2-7, with 7 bases fitting TRBD1. Germline V gene data show CDR1 as MGHRA and CDR2 as YSYEKL. Unmatched junction bases numbered 9, after V lost 4 bases and J lost 3 bases. The CDR3 consists of 15 residues. The CDR3 DNA reads as TGCGCCAGCAGCCCACCAGACAGGGCCCTCTACGAGCAGTACTTC. Protein product: CASSPPDRALYEQYF.

Here the CDR3 DNA reads TGCGCCAGCAGCCAACTAAGTCGCACCGGGGAGCTGTTTTTT. This translates into CASSQLSRTGELFF. V is TRBV4-3 and J is TRBJ2-2; D gene ambiguous. Trimming removed 2 bases from V and 4 bases from J, with 8 bases in between. The CDR3 runs to 14 residues. CDR1 is LGHNA and CDR2 is YSLEER in the germline V gene.

This clone is a singleton in its sample. This chain links TRBV7-2 with TRBJ1-5, with 9 bases aligning to TRBD1. This CDR3 has 13 amino acids. Germline-derived CDR1 and CDR2 are SGHTA and FQGNSA. J was trimmed by 4 bases and V by 10 bases; bases with no gene match: 5. CDR3 loop: CATGQGRNQPQHF. DNA of the CDR3: TGTGCCACGGGACAGGGCCGTAATCAGCCCCAGCATTTT.

This chain links TRBV7-2 with TRBJ1-5; D not resolved. This CDR3 spans 14 amino acids. The germline gives CDR1 SGHTA, CDR2 FQGNSA. V lost 5 bases and J 0 bases, leaving 8 bases between the germline ends. The CDR3: CASSPNYSNQPQHF. CDR3 DNA sequence: TGTGCCAGCAGCCCCAACTATAGCAATCAGCCCCAGCATTTT.

V and J are TRBV30 and TRBJ2-7; D is uncertain. The CDR3 runs to 12 residues. Germline-derived CDR1 and CDR2 are GTSNPN and SVGIG (reference sequence). The CDR3 spells CAISARLHEQYF. In nucleotides, the CDR3 is TGTGCTATAAGCGCCCGGCTCCACGAGCAGTACTTC. Complete variable domain (other parts from reference TRBV30 and TRBJ2-7): SQTIHQWPATLVQPVGSPLSLECTVEGTSNPNLYWYRQAAGRGLQLLFYSVGIGQISSEVPQNLSASRPQDRQFILSSKKLLLSDSGFYLCAISARLHEQYFGPGTRLTVT.

The chain uses TRBV21-1 and TRBJ2-7; the table's D call, TRBD1, has no DNA check behind it. TRBV21-1 is assigned pseudogene status. The CDR3 totals 15 residues. The CDR3 bases are TGTGCCAGCAGCAAAGGGGGGCGGTCCTCCTACGAGCAGTACTTC. Translating it yields CASSKGGRSSYEQYF.

This clone was seen only once. The J gene is TRBJ2-2, the V gene TRBV2, with 9 positions matching TRBD2. This CDR3 region has 15 residues. Trimming took 7 bases from V and 4 from J; bases not matched to a gene: 7. Germline CDR1 is SNHLY and CDR2 is FYNNEI. The CDR3 loop reads CASKGSGSVTGELFF. CDR3 DNA sequence: TGTGCCAGCAAGGGTAGCGGGAGTGTCACCGGGGAGCTGTTTTTT.

The chain uses TRBV6-5 and TRBJ2-7; tentative D call: TRBD1 (5 bases). In germline, CDR1 is MNHEY, CDR2 SVGAGI. The CDR3 loop spans 15 amino acids. V lost 1 base and J 6 bases, leaving 16 bases between the germline ends. The CDR3 nucleotides read TGTGCCAGCAGTTACTTAGGTCAGGCGACAGCCGAGCAGTACTTC. Its translation: CASSYLGQATAEQYF.

The rearrangement joins TRBV5-4 to TRBJ1-2, with D possibly being TRBD1 (5 bases). Germline CDR1 reads SGHNT; CDR2 reads YYREEE (reference sequence). The CDR3 sequence is 15 residues long. Deletions cut 3 bases from V and 0 bases from J, with 12 bases between. In DNA form, the CDR3 reads TGTGCCAGCAGCTCCCAGACAGTCTCTAACTATGGCTACACCTTC. It translates to CASSSQTVSNYGYTF.

The chain has TRBV29-1 and TRBJ1-5, with 10 bases fitting TRBD1. The trim removed 4 bases at V and 7 bases at J, leaving 7 bases unmatched. The germline CDR1 and CDR2 sequences are SQVTM and ANQGSEA. The CDR3 has 14 amino acids. CDR3 nucleotides: TGCAGCGTTGGGACAGGGGGGGCTCGGCAGCCCCAGCATTTT. Translated, it gives CSVGTGGARQPQHF.

This chain connects TRBV27 to TRBJ1-6; a possible D gene is TRBD1 (5 bases). Germline CDR1 reads MNHEY; CDR2 reads SMNVEV (reference sequence). The V gene lost 3 bases and the J gene lost 0 bases, with 12 bases spanning the gap. This CDR3 has 17 residues. For the CDR3, the DNA is TGTGCCAGCAGTTTGGGGGGTCAAAGCTCCTATAATTCACCCCTCCACTTT. Translated: CASSLGGQSSYNSPLHF.

Only one count was recorded for this clone. The CDR3 loop reads CASTPPSSWTQYF. CDR3 DNA: TGTGCCAGCACCCCCCCCTCCTCGTGGACCCAGTACTTC. This chain joins TRBV12-3 or TRBV12-4 and TRBJ2-5; D unresolved. This CDR3 is 13 amino acids long. Trimming stripped 7 bases from V and 7 bases from J, with 16 bases between.

The V and J genes are TRBV5-1 and TRBJ1-3; TRBD1 matches at 7 bases. The CDR3 spans 15 residues. V gave up 4 bases and J gave up 1 base; unmatched junction bases: 5. The germline V gene has CDR1 SGHRS and CDR2 YFSETQ. The CDR3 protein is CASSPRQGSGNTIYF. As DNA, the CDR3 is TGCGCCAGCAGCCCAAGACAGGGATCTGGAAACACCATATATTTT.